This T cell receptor (beta chain) was sequenced for a study of early T cells in non-severe SARS-CoV-2 infection. Study as a whole: Sequencing targeted bulk RNA from unsorted whole blood, leaving chains unpaired.

TCRdb analysed the 5' RACE reads with MiXCR anew, one entry per CDR3 protein. In the table there are roughly 72,000 distinct CDR3 sequences, more than 10% of which are singletons. The V end was cut by 5 bases, the J end by 2 bases, with 12 bases between. The germline CDR1 and CDR2 sequences are SEHNR and FQNEAQ (reference sequence). This CDR3 spans 14 amino acids. There are many counts of this clonotype. V is TRBV7-9 and J is TRBJ2-5, with a possible D match to TRBD1 (6 bases). The sample taken for sequencing was whole blood. The sequence was obtained from an adult who was a healthcare worker with PCR-confirmed SARS-CoV-2 infection or an uninfected control (not recorded which). The CDR3 DNA reads as TGTGCCAGCAGCACCCCAGGGGTACAAGAGACCCAGTACTTC. Residues: CASSTPGVQETQYF.